These 26 T cell receptor beta chains were sequenced from one sample in a study of tumor-infiltrating lymphocytes in localized non-small cell lung cancer. The table came from immunoSEQ multiplex PCR; TCRdb's copy has only in-frame clones and leaves some out. The table shows about 23,000 clones, with 73% occurring only once. The sample comprised lung tumor tissue. Source of these receptors: a human donor with non-small cell lung cancer.

This chain links TRBV7-9 with TRBJ2-1; 11 nucleotides line up with TRBD2. Germline-derived CDR1 and CDR2 are SEHNR and FQNEAQ (reference sequence). J was trimmed by 8 bases and V by 3 bases; bases with no gene match: 12. The CDR3 is 17 residues long. The CDR3 DNA reads as TGTGCCAGCAGCTTCGGATTAGCGGGGGGGCTTAGCTATGAGCAGTTCTTC. Protein product: CASSFGLAGGLSYEQFF.

This clone was seen more than once but under ten times. The V gene is TRBV7-2, the J gene TRBJ1-1; possible D gene TRBD1, 5 bases. V was pared by 1 base and J by 5 bases, with 14 bases between. The CDR3 is 15 residues long. The germline gives CDR1 SGHTA, CDR2 FQGNSA. The CDR3 DNA reads as TGTGCCAGCAGCTTAGTACTTAGGGGAGTGACTGAAGCTTTCTTT. Its translation is CASSLVLRGVTEAFF.

CDR3: CASLGSMNTEAFF. The CDR3 bases are TGTGCCAGCTTGGGGTCCATGAACACTGAAGCTTTCTTT. This sequence joins TRBV18 and TRBJ1-1; D unresolved. V lost 7 bases, J lost 0 bases, and 9 bases lay in between. There are 13 residues in the CDR3. Looked up from germline, CDR1 is KGHSH and CDR2 is LQKENI.

V gene TRBV5-8 combines with J gene TRBJ1-2, with 11 bases that match TRBD1. The CDR3 has 15 residues. Germline V gene lookup returns CDR1 SGHTS and CDR2 YDEGEE. The ends lost 4 bases at V and 3 bases at J; junction bases unmatched: 5. CDR3 in DNA: TGTGCCAGCAGCATAGGACAGGGGGCGGACTATGGCTACACCTTC. Protein: CASSIGQGADYGYTF. The entire variable domain, with the rest obtained from reference TRBV5-8 and TRBJ1-2, is as follows: EAGVTQSPTHLIKTRGQQATLRCSPISGHTSVYWYQQALGLGLQFLLWYDEGEERNRGNFPPRFSGRQFPNYSSELNVNALELEDSALYLCASSIGQGADYGYTFGSGTRLTVV.

The rearrangement joins TRBV6-1 to TRBJ2-6; D gene uncertain. Per the germline V gene, CDR1 is MNHNS and CDR2 is SASEGT. Trimming shortened V by 3 bases and J by 0 bases, and 6 bases separated the two germline ends. CDR3 size: 15 residues. The CDR3 bases are TGTGCCAGCAGTGAGATAGGCTCTGGGGCCAACGTCCTGACTTTC. Its protein product is CASSEIGSGANVLTF.

The chain couples TRBV9 to TRBJ2-7, with 7 bases that match TRBD1. The length of the CDR3 is 15 residues. Germline V gene lookup returns CDR1 SGDLS and CDR2 YYNGEE. Germline trimming cut 4 bases from V and 0 bases from J; bases unmatched to any gene: 7. The CDR3 protein is CASSPQTGLSYEQYF. CDR3 in DNA: TGTGCCAGCAGCCCCCAGACAGGGCTCTCCTACGAGCAGTACTTC.

This clone was seen only a few times. The V gene is TRBV7-9, the J gene TRBJ1-1; TRBD1 aligns across 7 bases. Germline V gives CDR1 SEHNR, CDR2 FQNEAQ (reference sequence). This CDR3 comprises 12 residues. The V and J ends lost 5 bases and 10 bases, in that order; junction bases with no gene match: 7. CDR3 sequence (DNA): TGTGCCAGCAGCCCAGAAACAGGGGTAGCTTTCTTT. Its translation is CASSPETGVAFF.

The CDR3 DNA reads as TGTGCCAGCAGCCTACTAGCGGGAAGAGAGACCCAGTACTTC. Protein: CASSLLAGRETQYF. This chain connects TRBV7-9 to TRBJ2-5; 10 positions match TRBD2. This CDR3 contains 14 residues. The V segment lost 5 bases and the J segment 4 bases; nucleotides outside the gene matches: 4. Germline CDR1 and CDR2: SEHNR and FQNEAQ (reference sequence).

The rearrangement links TRBV6-1 to TRBJ2-3; 12 bases fit TRBD2. Germline V CDR1 and CDR2: MNHNS, SASEGT. This CDR3 has 16 residues. Trimming took 2 bases from V and 1 from J; bases not matched to a gene: 1. The CDR3 DNA sequence: TGTGCCAGCAGTGAACTAGCGGGGGGGGGCACAGATACGCAGTATTTT. It yields the protein CASSELAGGGTDTQYF.

The J gene is TRBJ1-6, the V gene TRBV2; D unclear. V was cut by 7 bases and J by 1 base, with 11 bases left in between. CDR3 length equals 15 residues. From germline, CDR1 is SNHLY and CDR2 FYNNEI. CDR3: CASIVTRSYNSPLHF. In DNA, the CDR3 is TGTGCCAGCATCGTTACGAGGTCCTATAATTCACCCCTCCACTTT.

The chain employs TRBV5-1 and TRBJ2-5; D is ambiguous. TRBJ2-7 matches the DNA end more closely, so the J call is doubtful. The CDR3 length is 13 residues. Germline lookup yields CDR1 SGHRS and CDR2 YFSETQ. CDR3 DNA: TGCGCCAGCAGCTTTTTCACGGCCTACGAGCAGTACTTC. It is translated as CASSFFTAYEQYF.

The V gene is TRBV20-1, the J gene TRBJ2-4; D possibly corresponds to TRBD1 (6 bases). CDR1 is DFQATT and CDR2 is SNEGSKA in the germline V gene (reference sequence). The CDR3 contains 11 residues. V lost 6 bases and J lost 13, with 16 bases in between. Written as DNA, the CDR3 is TGCAGTGCCGGAAGGCTAGGGACACAGTACTTC. Its protein is CSAGRLGTQYF.

A few counts support this clone. This rearrangement joins TRBV7-2 to TRBJ1-1; no clear D gene. The CDR3 has 12 amino acids. Germline loops: CDR1 SGHTA, CDR2 FQGNSA. V lost 7 bases to trimming and J lost 6 bases, with 12 bases between them. As DNA, the CDR3 is TGTGCCAGCAATCCGGGGTTAGCTGAAGCTTTCTTT. Amino acid sequence: CASNPGLAEAFF.

The chain is built from TRBV18 and TRBJ1-2; 7 bases agree with TRBD1. Germline CDR1 KGHSH, CDR2 LQKENI. The CDR3 has 15 amino acids. V trimming: 3 bases; J trimming: 0 bases; junction bases outside the gene matches: 4. The CDR3 DNA reads as TGTGCCAGCTCACCGGGACAGTTTACTAACTATGGCTACACCTTC. This codes for CASSPGQFTNYGYTF.

The chain has TRBV12-5 and TRBJ2-5, with 9 bases lining up with TRBD1. Germline V CDR1 and CDR2: LGHNT, FRNRAP. The CDR3 has 14 amino acids. The junction had 4 bases not matched to a gene; V was cut back by 7 bases and J by 1 base. This CDR3 is CASEGTGFQETQYF. In DNA, the CDR3 is TGTGCTAGTGAAGGGACAGGGTTCCAAGAGACCCAGTACTTC.

The chain uses TRBV6-5 and TRBJ1-2, with 9 bases lining up with TRBD1. V was pared by 1 base and J by 7 bases, with 7 bases of the junction left unmatched. CDR1 and CDR2 (germline): MNHEY, SVGAGI. CDR3 length equals 15 residues. The chain's CDR3 is CASSYLDTGGAGYTF. The CDR3 DNA sequence: TGTGCCAGCAGTTACTTGGATACAGGGGGCGCTGGCTACACCTTC.

The gene calls are TRBV5-1 and TRBJ2-7; D uncertain. This CDR3 contains 15 residues. V was shortened by 4 bases and J by 4 bases, with 18 bases between the two germline ends. Germline values: CDR1 SGHRS, CDR2 YFSETQ. As DNA, the CDR3 is TGCGCCAGCAGCACTCGAGGCCTGCCTATATACGAGCAGTACTTC. Translation: CASSTRGLPIYEQYF. The variable domain in full, with the rest retrieved from reference TRBV5-1 and TRBJ2-7, is KAGVTQTPRYLIKTRGQQVTLSCSPISGHRSVSWYQQTPGQGLQFLFEYFSETQRNKGNFPGRFSGRQFSNSRSEMNVSTLELGDSALYLCASSTRGLPIYEQYFGPGTRLTVT.

The chain recombines TRBV10-2 with TRBJ1-6, with D unclear. From germline, CDR1 is WSHSY and CDR2 SAAADI. The CDR3 is 15 amino acids. Between the trimmed V and J ends, which lost 6 bases and 10 bases, there was a span of 19 bases. The DNA of the CDR3 is TGCGCCAGCAGCCCTGCCTGGTCGGTGGACTCACCCCTCCACTTT. Translated: CASSPAWSVDSPLHF.

The gene calls are TRBV18 and TRBJ2-3; 11 bases map to TRBD2. V lost 3 bases, J lost 9 bases, and 11 bases stayed unmatched. Germline CDR1 and CDR2: KGHSH and LQKENI. The CDR3 spans 16 residues. The CDR3 DNA sequence: TGTGCCAGCTCACCTCTTAGCGGGGGGGCGAGTAGGACGCAGTATTTT. Translating it yields CASSPLSGGASRTQYF. Using reference TRBV18 and TRBJ2-3 for the parts outside the CDR3, the full variable domain is NAGVMQNPRHLVRRRGQEARLRCSPMKGHSHVYWYRQLPEEGLKFMVYLQKENIIDESGMPKERFSAEFPKEGPSILRIQQVVRGDSAAYFCASSPLSGGASRTQYFGPGTRLTVL.

The chain couples TRBV5-6 to TRBJ2-3; the D gene is possibly TRBD1 (5 bases). Germline V gene data show CDR1 as SGHDT and CDR2 as YYEEEE. This CDR3 spans 16 amino acids. The V end lost 3 bases, the J end lost 0 bases, and 14 bases lay between the germline ends. DNA of the CDR3: TGTGCCAGCAGCTGGGGCTCGCGCCGCAGCACAGATACGCAGTATTTT. It codes for CASSWGSRRSTDTQYF. The full variable domain, rest sourced from reference TRBV5-6 and TRBJ2-3, is DAGVTQSPTHLIKTRGQQVTLRCSPKSGHDTVSWYQQALGQGPQFIFQYYEEEERQRGNFPDRFSGHQFPNYSSELNVNALLLGDSALYLCASSWGSRRSTDTQYFGPGTRLTVL.

This clone has a handful of counts. The genes are TRBV2 and TRBJ1-1; D is uncertain. V lost 3 bases to trimming and J lost 1 base, with 3 bases between them. Germline assignment: CDR1 SNHLY and CDR2 FYNNEI. The CDR3 runs to 12 residues. Here the CDR3 reads CASSDPNTEAFF. The DNA for the CDR3 is TGTGCCAGCAGTGATCCGAACACTGAAGCTTTCTTT.

This clone was observed a handful of times. CDR3 sequence reads: CASTLGTGTNTGELFF. CDR3 DNA: TGCGCCAGCACCCTCGGGACCGGGACGAACACCGGGGAGCTGTTTTTT. This chain connects TRBV5-1 to TRBJ2-2; either TRBD1 or TRBD2 may supply D (5 bases each). The length of the CDR3 is 16 residues. V lost 6 bases and J lost 0, with 15 bases in between. Germline lookup yields CDR1 SGHRS and CDR2 YFSETQ.

This clone is medium-sized. V is TRBV10-2 and J is TRBJ1-1; D uncertain. V lost 7 bases, J lost 1 base, and 7 bases lay in between. The germline CDR1 and CDR2 sequences are WSHSY and SAAADI. The CDR3 has 12 amino acids. As DNA, the CDR3 is TGCGCCAGCACGGGTGAGAACACTGAAGCTTTCTTT. This translates into CASTGENTEAFF.

This clone was seen only a few times. A read error may produce the germline difference seen at one junction end. The chain couples TRBV5-1 to TRBJ2-7; 10 positions match TRBD2. This CDR3 has 15 residues. CDR1 and CDR2 from the germline V gene are SGHRS and YFSETQ. The CDR3 coding sequence is TGCGCCAGCAGATTGGACGGCCAGCGGGGGGGCGTGCAGTACTTC. It is translated as CASRLDGQRGGVQYF.

The rearrangement uses TRBV6-6 and TRBJ2-1; TRBD2 is a possible D gene (6 bases). Germline values: CDR1 MNHNY, CDR2 SVGAGI (reference sequence). V was clipped by 6 bases and J by 6 bases, with 15 bases between them. This CDR3 is 14 amino acids long. This CDR3 is CASSPTGGVNEQFF. CDR3 DNA sequence: TGTGCCAGCAGCCCCACCGGGGGTGTCAATGAGCAGTTCTTC.

The chain employs TRBV29-1 and TRBJ2-2, with unresolved D. Germline loops: CDR1 SQVTM, CDR2 ANQGSEA. V lost 4 bases and J lost 1, with 16 bases in between. The CDR3 is 16 amino acids. The CDR3 loop is CSVGVQNFMNTGELFF. CDR3 sequence (DNA): TGCAGCGTTGGAGTACAGAACTTCATGAACACCGGGGAGCTGTTTTTT.